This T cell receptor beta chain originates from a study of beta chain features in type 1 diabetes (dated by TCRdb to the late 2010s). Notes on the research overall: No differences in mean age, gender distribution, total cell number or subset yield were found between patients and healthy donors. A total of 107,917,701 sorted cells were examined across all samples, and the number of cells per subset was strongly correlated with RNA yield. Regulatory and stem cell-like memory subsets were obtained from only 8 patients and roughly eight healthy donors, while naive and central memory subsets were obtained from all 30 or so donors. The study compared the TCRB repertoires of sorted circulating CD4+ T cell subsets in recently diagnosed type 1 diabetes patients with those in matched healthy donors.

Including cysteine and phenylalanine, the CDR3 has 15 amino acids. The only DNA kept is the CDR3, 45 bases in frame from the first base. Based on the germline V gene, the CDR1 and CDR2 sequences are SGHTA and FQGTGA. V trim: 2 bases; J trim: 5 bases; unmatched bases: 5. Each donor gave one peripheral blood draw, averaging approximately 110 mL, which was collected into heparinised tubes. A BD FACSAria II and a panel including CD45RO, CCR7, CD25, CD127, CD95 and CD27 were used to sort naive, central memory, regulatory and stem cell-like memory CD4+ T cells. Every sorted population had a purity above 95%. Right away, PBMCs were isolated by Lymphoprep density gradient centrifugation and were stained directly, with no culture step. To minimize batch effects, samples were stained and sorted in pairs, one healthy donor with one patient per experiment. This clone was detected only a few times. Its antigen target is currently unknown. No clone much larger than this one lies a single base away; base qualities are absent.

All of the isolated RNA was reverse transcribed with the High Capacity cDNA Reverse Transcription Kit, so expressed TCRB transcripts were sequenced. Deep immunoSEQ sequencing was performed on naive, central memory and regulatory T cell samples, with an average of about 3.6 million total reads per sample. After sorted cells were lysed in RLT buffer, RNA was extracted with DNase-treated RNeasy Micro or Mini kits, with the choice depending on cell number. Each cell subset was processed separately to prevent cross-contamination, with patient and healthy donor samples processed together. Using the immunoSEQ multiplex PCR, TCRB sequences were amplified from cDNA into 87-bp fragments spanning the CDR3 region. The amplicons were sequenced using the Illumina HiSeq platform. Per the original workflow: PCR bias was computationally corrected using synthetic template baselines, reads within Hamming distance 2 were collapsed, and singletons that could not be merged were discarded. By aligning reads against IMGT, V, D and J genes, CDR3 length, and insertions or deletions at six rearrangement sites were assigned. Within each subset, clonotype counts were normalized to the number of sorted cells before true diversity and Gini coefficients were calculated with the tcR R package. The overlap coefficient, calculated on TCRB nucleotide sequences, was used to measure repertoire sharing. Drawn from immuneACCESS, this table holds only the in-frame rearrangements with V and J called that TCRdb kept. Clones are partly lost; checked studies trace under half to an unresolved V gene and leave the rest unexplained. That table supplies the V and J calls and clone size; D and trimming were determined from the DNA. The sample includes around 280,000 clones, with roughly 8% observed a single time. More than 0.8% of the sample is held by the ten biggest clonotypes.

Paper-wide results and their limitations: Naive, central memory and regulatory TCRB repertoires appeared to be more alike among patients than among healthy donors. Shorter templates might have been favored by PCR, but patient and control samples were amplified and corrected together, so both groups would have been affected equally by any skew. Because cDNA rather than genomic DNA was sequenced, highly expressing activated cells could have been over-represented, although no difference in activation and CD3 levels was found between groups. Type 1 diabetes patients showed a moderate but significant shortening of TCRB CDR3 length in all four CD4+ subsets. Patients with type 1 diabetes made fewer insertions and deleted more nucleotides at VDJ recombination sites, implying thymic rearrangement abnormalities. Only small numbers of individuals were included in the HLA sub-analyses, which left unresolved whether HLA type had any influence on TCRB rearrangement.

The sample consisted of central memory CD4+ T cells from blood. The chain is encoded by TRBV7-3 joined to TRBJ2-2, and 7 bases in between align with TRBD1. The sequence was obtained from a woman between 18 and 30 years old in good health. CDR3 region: CASSLSLQGTGELFF. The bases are TGTGCCAGCAGCTTATCACTACAGGGGACCGGGGAGCTGTTTTTT.